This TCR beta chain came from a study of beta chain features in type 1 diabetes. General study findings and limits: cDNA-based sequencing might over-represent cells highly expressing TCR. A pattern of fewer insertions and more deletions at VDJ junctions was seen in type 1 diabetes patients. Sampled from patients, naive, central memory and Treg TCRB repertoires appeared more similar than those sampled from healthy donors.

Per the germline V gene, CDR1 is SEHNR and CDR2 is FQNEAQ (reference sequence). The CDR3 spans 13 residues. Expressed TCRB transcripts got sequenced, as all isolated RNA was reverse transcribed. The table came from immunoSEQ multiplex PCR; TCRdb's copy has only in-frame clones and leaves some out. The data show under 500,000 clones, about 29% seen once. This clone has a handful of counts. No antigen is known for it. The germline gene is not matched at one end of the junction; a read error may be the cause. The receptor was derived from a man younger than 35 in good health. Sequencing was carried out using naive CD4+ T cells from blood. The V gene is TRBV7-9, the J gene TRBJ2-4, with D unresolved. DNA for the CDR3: TGTGCCAGCAGCTTAGTGGCCATAAACATTCAGTACTTC. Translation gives CASSLVAINIQYF. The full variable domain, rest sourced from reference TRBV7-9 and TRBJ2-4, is DTGVSQNPRHKITKRGQNVTFRCDPISEHNRLYWYRQTLGQGPEFLTYFQNEAQLEKSRLLSDRFSAERPKGSFSTLEIQRTEQGDSAMYLCASSLVAINIQYFGAGTRLSVL.